The 22 T cell receptor beta chains below were found in one sample sequenced in a study of blood T cell repertoires in COVID-19. Clones were read by immunoSEQ multiplex PCR, and TCRdb kept only the in-frame ones, dropping some. The data contain 70,000 or so clones, roughly 90% of them singletons. Material: peripheral blood. The receptors here all came from a human donor in a cohort sampled during active COVID-19.

The CDR3 nucleotides read TGTGCCAGCAGCCTAGCGTCCTGGGACAAAAACATTCAGTACTTC. Protein sequence: CASSLASWDKNIQYF. The chain links TRBV3-1 (or the pseudogene TRBV3-2) to TRBJ2-4, with D tentatively TRBD2 (5 bases). The germline gives CDR1 LGHDT, CDR2 YNNKEL (reference sequence). The ends were cut back, 4 bases at V and 3 bases at J, with 13 bases in the middle. The CDR3 runs to 15 residues.

This chain uses TRBV10-3 with TRBJ2-3; no clear D gene. CDR3 length equals 12 residues. CDR1 ENHRY and CDR2 SYGVKD come from the germline V gene. The V end was cut by 4 bases, the J end by 0 bases, with 2 bases between. The CDR3 sequence: CAISASTDTQYF. The CDR3 region has the DNA TGTGCCATCAGTGCTAGCACAGATACGCAGTATTTT.

The V call is TRBV5-1, the J call TRBJ1-3; no clear D gene. The germline V gene encodes CDR1 SGHRS and CDR2 YFSETQ. The CDR3 spans 14 residues. V gave up 0 bases and J gave up 5 bases, with 9 bases separating them. CDR3 coding DNA: TGCGCCAGCAGCTTGGGACGGGGTCGAAACACCATATATTTT. This encodes CASSLGRGRNTIYF.

The gene calls are TRBV29-1 and TRBJ2-2, with 8 bases fitting TRBD2. Germline lookup yields CDR1 SQVTM and CDR2 ANQGSEA. The CDR3 is made up of 14 amino acids. V shed 1 base and J 6 bases; nucleotides not matched to a gene: 4. CDR3 in amino acids: CSVEVGTRSGELFF. CDR3 in DNA: TGCAGCGTTGAAGTGGGGACTAGGTCCGGGGAGCTGTTTTTT.

This sequence joins TRBV6-5 and TRBJ1-6; D is unresolved. The V end was cut by 0 bases, the J end by 4 bases, with 10 bases between. The CDR3 extends over 16 amino acids. CDR1 is MNHEY, CDR2 SVGAGI, per germline. The CDR3 nucleotides are TGTGCCAGCAGTTACTCGGGTGCGGGTTATAATTCACCCCTCCACTTT. It translates to CASSYSGAGYNSPLHF.

The gene calls are TRBV7-9 and TRBJ2-7, with TRBD2 as a possible D gene (6 bases). The V gene lost 4 bases and the J gene lost 4 bases, with 17 bases spanning the gap. Germline-derived CDR1 and CDR2 are SEHNR and FQNEAQ (reference sequence). The CDR3 sequence is 15 residues long. CDR3 protein: CASSSRAEGHYEQYF. DNA for the CDR3: TGTGCCAGCAGCTCTAGGGCGGAGGGGCATTACGAGCAGTACTTC.

The V and J genes are TRBV6-2 or TRBV6-3 and TRBJ1-2, with a tentative D call TRBD1 (6 bases). CDR1 and CDR2 (germline): MNHEY, SVGEGT. There are 14 residues in the CDR3. Deletions cut 2 bases from V and 4 bases from J, with 11 bases between. CDR3 coding DNA: TGTGCCAGCAGTTACAATCAAGGGGGCTATGGCTACACCTTC. Its translation is CASSYNQGGYGYTF.

The rearrangement uses TRBV10-3 and TRBJ2-7; tentatively, D is TRBD2 (6 bases). This CDR3 spans 16 amino acids. Trimming left V 5 bases short and J 2 bases short, with 19 bases between. Germline assignment: CDR1 ENHRY and CDR2 SYGVKD. The CDR3 sequence: CAISPAGGASAYEQYF. In nucleotides, the CDR3 is TGTGCCATCAGTCCCGCTGGGGGAGCTAGCGCCTACGAGCAGTACTTC.

This clone was recorded once. This sequence joins TRBV2 and TRBJ2-7, with D possibly being TRBD2 (5 bases). This CDR3 is 14 amino acids long. V lost 3 bases and J 6 bases, leaving 15 bases between the germline ends. Germline loops: CDR1 SNHLY, CDR2 FYNNEI. CDR3 bases: TGTGCCAGCAGTGAGGTAAAGGGTGGGAGCGAGCAGTACTTC. Protein product: CASSEVKGGSEQYF.

This clone was counted once. The chain combines TRBV7-2 with TRBJ2-5; D remains unclear. CDR1 is SGHTA and CDR2 is FQGNSA in the germline V gene. The CDR3 spans 13 residues. Trimming stripped 3 bases from V and 5 bases from J, with 10 bases between. The CDR3 loop is CASSLHTLETQYF. Here the CDR3 DNA reads TGTGCCAGCAGCTTGCATACTTTGGAGACCCAGTACTTC.

CDR3 residues: CASSYSGGASQPQHF. CDR3 DNA sequence: TGTGCCAGCAGTTACTCGGGAGGGGCCAGTCAGCCCCAGCATTTT. The V call is TRBV6-5, the J call TRBJ1-5, with D tentatively TRBD1 (5 bases). Germline CDR1 reads MNHEY; CDR2 reads SVGAGI. The CDR3 extends over 15 amino acids. With 0 bases removed from V and 6 bases from J, the gap between germline ends came to 12 bases.

This clone was found a few times. DNA for the CDR3: TGTGCCAGCAGCCCTTCCGTTGGGGCCACATATGGCTACACCTTC. Translated, it gives CASSPSVGATYGYTF. The rearrangement joins TRBV7-2 to TRBJ1-2; weak D call: TRBD1 (5 bases). The CDR3 has 15 amino acids. V was pared by 5 bases and J by 5 bases, with 18 bases between. The germline gives CDR1 SGHTA, CDR2 FQGNSA.

V gene TRBV7-2 combines with J gene TRBJ2-3; 10 positions agree with TRBD2. The V segment lost 5 bases and the J segment 3 bases; nucleotides outside the gene matches: 11. Germline V gene sequence: CDR1 SGHTA, CDR2 FQGNSA. There are 17 residues in the CDR3. In DNA, the CDR3 is TGTGCCAGCAGCCCGCCCCCCCGAGCGGGGGGGACAGATACGCAGTATTTT. Translation gives CASSPPPRAGGTDTQYF.

This clone was seen only a few times. The chain joins TRBV4-3 to TRBJ2-5, with 9 nucleotides matching TRBD2. Germline values: CDR1 LGHNA, CDR2 YSLEER. The trim removed 0 bases at V and 4 bases at J, leaving 9 bases unmatched. The CDR3 consists of 17 residues. The DNA for the CDR3 is TGCGCCAGCAGCCAAGAAGGCGGGAGGGCCCGGGGAGAGACCCAGTACTTC. Translated: CASSQEGGRARGETQYF.

This chain links TRBV5-5 with TRBJ2-3; 12 bases are a match to TRBD1. The V and J ends lost 2 bases and 7 bases, in that order; junction bases with no gene match: 8. CDR3 length: 16 amino acids. The germline gives CDR1 SGHKS, CDR2 YYEKEE (reference sequence). The CDR3 loop reads CASSFTGTGGINTQYF. CDR3 nucleotides: TGTGCCAGCAGCTTCACCGGGACAGGGGGCATCAATACGCAGTATTTT. The variable domain in full, completed from reference TRBV5-5 and TRBJ2-3, reads DAGVTQSPTHLIKTRGQQVTLRCSPISGHKSVSWYQQVLGQGPQFIFQYYEKEERGRGNFPDRFSARQFPNYSSELNVNALLLGDSALYLCASSFTGTGGINTQYFGPGTRLTVL.

V usage is TRBV10-3 and J usage is TRBJ1-1; D is perhaps TRBD1 (6 bases). CDR3 size: 15 residues. Trimming took 0 bases from V and 0 from J, leaving 8 bases between them. Germline values: CDR1 ENHRY, CDR2 SYGVKD. The CDR3 reads CAISESGGMNTEAFF. In DNA form, the CDR3 reads TGTGCCATCAGTGAGTCAGGGGGAATGAACACTGAAGCTTTCTTT.

The CDR3 DNA reads as TGTGCCAGCAGGGTAGGGCAGGGGGCGTATTACGAGCAGTACTTC. Protein: CASRVGQGAYYEQYF. The chain joins TRBV27 to TRBJ2-7; 8 positions agree with TRBD1. Trimming at V came to 6 bases and at J to 4 bases, leaving 11 bases not matched to a gene. Germline-derived CDR1 and CDR2 are MNHEY and SMNVEV (reference sequence). The CDR3 covers 15 residues.

This chain connects TRBV9 to TRBJ1-1; D is undetermined. Per the germline V gene, CDR1 is SGDLS and CDR2 is YYNGEE. CDR3 size: 14 residues. V dropped 0 bases and J dropped 1 base, with 7 bases sitting between them. This chain's CDR3 is CASSVGDTNTEAFF. As DNA, the CDR3 is TGTGCCAGCAGCGTAGGAGACACGAACACTGAAGCTTTCTTT.

V is TRBV7-9 and J is TRBJ2-5; D perhaps matches TRBD2 (7 bases). The CDR3 has 14 amino acids. Germline assignment: CDR1 SEHNR and CDR2 FQNEAQ (reference sequence). Trimming shortened V by 5 bases and J by 0 bases, and 10 bases separated the two germline ends. For the CDR3, the DNA is TGTGCCAGCAGCCAAGGGGGGGACCAAGAGACCCAGTACTTC. Amino acids: CASSQGGDQETQYF.

The chain carries TRBV7-8 and TRBJ1-4; D possibly corresponds to TRBD1 (5 bases). V lost 4 bases to trimming and J lost 7 bases, with 13 bases between them. CDR1 is SGHVS and CDR2 is FQNEAQ in the germline V gene. The CDR3 is 14 residues long. The CDR3 DNA is TGTGCCAGCAGCTCGGTCAGGGTTGGTGAAAAACTGTTTTTT. Translated: CASSSVRVGEKLFF.

V usage is TRBV27 and J usage is TRBJ2-7; 9 nucleotides align to TRBD2. Germline V gives CDR1 MNHEY, CDR2 SMNVEV (reference sequence). Losses at the gene ends were 2 bases for V and 5 bases for J; bases not matched to a gene: 7. This CDR3 region has 15 residues. The CDR3 DNA sequence: TGTGCCAGCAGTTTACTCGCGGGAGGGCTCGACGAGCAGTACTTC. Protein product: CASSLLAGGLDEQYF.

This chain links TRBV19 with TRBJ2-6; D gene ambiguous. CDR1 is LNHDA and CDR2 is SQIVND in the germline V gene (reference sequence). The CDR3 runs to 17 residues. V gave up 3 bases and J gave up 1 base, with 13 bases separating them. The CDR3 loop is CASSILPFGSGANVLTF. DNA of the CDR3: TGTGCCAGTAGTATTTTACCCTTCGGGTCTGGGGCCAACGTCCTGACTTTC. Combining the CDR3 with reference TRBV19 and TRBJ2-6 gives the whole variable domain DGGITQSPKYLFRKEGQNVTLSCEQNLNHDAMYWYRQDPGQGLRLIYYSQIVNDFQKGDIAEGYSVSREKKESFPLTVTSAQKNPTAFYLCASSILPFGSGANVLTFGAGSRLTVL.